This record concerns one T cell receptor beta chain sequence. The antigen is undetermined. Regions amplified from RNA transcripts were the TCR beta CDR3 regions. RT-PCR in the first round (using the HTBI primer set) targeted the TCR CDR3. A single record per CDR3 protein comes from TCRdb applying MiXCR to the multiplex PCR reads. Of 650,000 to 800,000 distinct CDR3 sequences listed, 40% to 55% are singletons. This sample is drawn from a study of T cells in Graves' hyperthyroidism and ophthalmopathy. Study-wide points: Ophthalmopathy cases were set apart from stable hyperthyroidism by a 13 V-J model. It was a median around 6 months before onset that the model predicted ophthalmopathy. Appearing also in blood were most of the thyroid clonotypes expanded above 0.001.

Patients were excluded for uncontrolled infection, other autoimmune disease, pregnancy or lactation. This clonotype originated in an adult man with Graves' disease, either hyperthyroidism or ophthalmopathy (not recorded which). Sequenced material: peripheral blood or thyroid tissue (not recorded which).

The CDR3: CASSPSTGAGTEAFF. For the CDR3, the DNA is TGTGCCAGCAGTCCCTCGACAGGGGCGGGCACTGAAGCTTTCTTT. The gene calls are TRBV6-4 and TRBJ1-1, with 8 bases matching TRBD1. Trimming at V came to 5 bases and at J to 4 bases, leaving 9 bases not matched to a gene. There are 15 residues in the CDR3. The germline gives CDR1 MRHNA, CDR2 SNTAGT.